This T cell receptor (beta chain) was retrieved from a study of tumor-infiltrating lymphocytes in localized non-small cell lung cancer. Study in general: Some samples were collected after neoadjuvant chemotherapy; smokers, never-smokers and several histologies were included. Tumor tissue and non-adjacent uninvolved lung came from each patient.

The CDR3 spans 15 residues. Germline V gives CDR1 SGHDN, CDR2 FVKESK. Method: immunoSEQ multiplex PCR; TCRdb's copy keeps in-frame clones and lacks some. The data show about 6,400 clones, approximately 71% seen once. A remark on this clone: Its antigen is currently unknown. One end of the junction does not line up with germline, which may come from a read error.

Study-wide results and caveats: Not all patients were TCR sequenced, owing to tissue quantity. Different pieces of the same tissue were used for each assay.

Sequences were obtained from lung tumor tissue. V and J are TRBV14 and TRBJ2-4, with 12 bases identical to TRBD2. The source is a human donor with non-small cell lung cancer. The CDR3 DNA reads TGTGCCAGCAGACCTAGCGGGGGGGCCAGAAACATTCAGTACTTC. It codes for CASRPSGGARNIQYF. Based on the CDR3 plus reference TRBV14 and TRBJ2-4, the full variable domain is EAGVTQFPSHSVIEKGQTVTLRCDPISGHDNLYWYRRVMGKEIKFLLHFVKESKQDESGMPNNRFLAERTGGTYSTLKVQPAELEDSGVYFCASRPSGGARNIQYFGAGTRLSVL.